Each of the 30 T cell receptor beta chains below was sequenced from the same sample in a study of cytomegalovirus exposure and HLA in healthy donors. It was with 60 Vbeta and 13 Jbeta primers that the PCR ran. Profiled with immunoSEQ multiplex PCR; TCRdb holds only in-frame clones, not every one. The repertoire has about 140,000 clones, approximately 84% of them found once; the top ten carry less than 1.5%. The sequencing sample was made of PBMCs. Source of these receptors: a man aged 25 to 40 in good health and CMV-seropositive.

The chain has TRBV25-1 and TRBJ1-1; weak D call: TRBD1 (6 bases). Germline assignment: CDR1 MGHDK and CDR2 SYGVNS. Trimming stripped 5 bases from V and 1 base from J, with 14 bases between. The CDR3 extends over 15 amino acids. Here the CDR3 reads CASSPTTGTNTEAFF. The CDR3 nucleotides read TGTGCCAGCAGTCCGACGACAGGTACGAACACTGAAGCTTTCTTT.

The chain carries TRBV27 and TRBJ1-2; D uncertain. The CDR3 has 18 amino acids. Germline values: CDR1 MNHEY, CDR2 SMNVEV (reference sequence). The V end lost 1 base, the J end lost 4 bases, and 22 bases lay between the germline ends. The CDR3 coding sequence is TGTGCCAGCAGTTTATACCCCCAGCACCGGGGTTTGGTCTATGGCTACACCTTC. This translates into CASSLYPQHRGLVYGYTF.

The V call is TRBV28, the J call TRBJ1-3; 8 nucleotides line up with TRBD1. This CDR3 region has 16 residues. Germline values: CDR1 MDHEN, CDR2 SYDVKM. After removal of 6 bases from V and 0 bases from J, the junction contained 7 bases not matched to a gene. The CDR3 DNA reads TGTGCCAGCAGCACCCCGGGGACAGGCTCTGGAAACACCATATATTTT. The encoded protein is CASSTPGTGSGNTIYF.

Turning to this clone: The junction and the germline gene differ at one end; a read error may be behind it. The same CDR3 arises from other DNA sequences in this sample as well. The V gene is TRBV6-6, the J gene TRBJ2-7; maybe TRBD1 (6 bases). The germline V gene has CDR1 MNHNY and CDR2 SVGAGI (reference sequence). The CDR3 length is 14 residues. DNA for the CDR3: TGCGCCAGCACCCACCCGGCCAGGGGCGACGAGCAGTACTTC. This codes for CASTHPARGDEQYF.

The V call is TRBV10-3, the J call TRBJ2-2, with 9 bases fitting TRBD1. Looked up from germline, CDR1 is ENHRY and CDR2 is SYGVKD. The CDR3 sequence is 14 residues long. V dropped 10 bases and J dropped 9; count of bases not matched to a gene: 12. The CDR3 sequence: CASQGGQGPRELFF. CDR3 DNA: TGTGCCAGCCAAGGGGGACAGGGTCCTCGGGAGCTGTTTTTT.

This clone was detected only a few times. The chain recombines TRBV30 with TRBJ2-7, with TRBD2 matching over 8 bases. V shed 3 bases and J 5 bases; nucleotides not matched to a gene: 12. This CDR3 has 15 residues. In germline, CDR1 is GTSNPN, CDR2 SVGIG (reference sequence). DNA of the CDR3: TGTGCCTGGAGCGGGGGGGGTGGGAGGGTGGACGAGCAGTACTTC. This codes for CAWSGGGGRVDEQYF.

V usage is TRBV28 and J usage is TRBJ2-5; D remains unclear. This CDR3 is built from 15 residues. CDR1 is MDHEN, CDR2 SYDVKM, per germline. V lost 9 bases and J lost 2, with 19 bases in between. CDR3 residues: CASSTAQPAQETQYF. The CDR3 bases are TGTGCCAGTTCCACGGCACAGCCAGCACAAGAGACCCAGTACTTC. Full variable domain (remainder filled in from reference TRBV28 and TRBJ2-5): DVKVTQSSRYLVKRTGEKVFLECVQDMDHENMFWYRQDPGLGLRLIYFSYDVKMKEKGDIPEGYSVSREKKERFSLILESASTNQTSMYLCASSTAQPAQETQYFGPGTRLLVL.

This sequence joins TRBV9 and TRBJ2-5; D is undetermined. The J call may not be correct, given that the DNA end is closer to TRBJ2-7. Germline values: CDR1 SGDLS, CDR2 YYNGEE. The CDR3 is 14 amino acids. The CDR3 coding sequence is TGTGCCAGCAGCCGTCAAGGAGATTCCTACGAGCAGTACTTC. As protein: CASSRQGDSYEQYF.

The DNA of the CDR3 is TGCGCCAGCGACGGGGAGTTCTCCTACGAGCAGTACTTC. It yields the protein CASDGEFSYEQYF. V is TRBV5-1 and J is TRBJ2-7; perhaps TRBD2 as D (5 bases). Trimming cost V 7 bases and J 0 bases, with 11 bases left between them. This CDR3 is 13 amino acids long. Germline V gene sequence: CDR1 SGHRS, CDR2 YFSETQ. The whole variable domain, filled in from reference TRBV5-1 and TRBJ2-7, reads KAGVTQTPRYLIKTRGQQVTLSCSPISGHRSVSWYQQTPGQGLQFLFEYFSETQRNKGNFPGRFSGRQFSNSRSEMNVSTLELGDSALYLCASDGEFSYEQYFGPGTRLTVT.

The chain carries TRBV20-1 and TRBJ1-1; tentatively, D is TRBD1 (6 bases). The CDR3 contains 11 residues. V was pared by 3 bases and J by 11 bases, with 13 bases between. Germline CDR1 DFQATT, CDR2 SNEGSKA (reference sequence). The DNA of the CDR3 is TGCAGTGCTAGTCCCAGGGGTGGGGCTTTCTTT. It is translated as CSASPRGGAFF.

The J gene is TRBJ1-1, the V gene TRBV19; D might be TRBD1 (5 bases). The V end lost 11 bases, the J end lost 1 base, and 17 bases lay between the germline ends. CDR3 length: 14 amino acids. Germline V lookup: CDR1 LNHDA, CDR2 SQIVND (reference sequence). CDR3 DNA sequence: TGTGCCCCCAAAGGGCCAGGGCCGAACACTGAAGCTTTCTTT. It translates to CAPKGPGPNTEAFF.

The rearrangement joins TRBV6-1 to TRBJ2-5, with 10 bases identical to TRBD1. With the DNA end fitting TRBJ2-7 better, the J assignment may be wrong. The CDR3 totals 15 residues. Germline CDR1 is MNHNS and CDR2 is SASEGT. Written as DNA, the CDR3 is TGTGCCAGCAGGGGGATCGGGACAGGGGCCTACGAGCAGTACTTC. Amino acid sequence: CASRGIGTGAYEQYF.

V gene TRBV5-5 combines with J gene TRBJ2-5; tentative D call: TRBD2 (5 bases). The CDR3 totals 14 residues. Trimming removed 0 bases from V and 1 base from J, with 7 bases in between. Germline CDR1 reads SGHKS; CDR2 reads YYEKEE (reference sequence). CDR3: CASSLAGLQETQYF. Written as DNA, the CDR3 is TGTGCCAGCAGCTTGGCTGGACTCCAAGAGACCCAGTACTTC.

This clone was found once. The chain is built from TRBV28 and TRBJ1-1; D might be TRBD1 (5 bases). Per the germline V gene, CDR1 is MDHEN and CDR2 is SYDVKM. Trimming shortened V by 5 bases and J by 1 base, and 11 bases separated the two germline ends. This CDR3 comprises 14 residues. CDR3 in DNA: TGTGCCAGCAGTGCCGGACATTCGAACACTGAAGCTTTCTTT. Amino acid sequence: CASSAGHSNTEAFF.

V gene TRBV6-5 combines with J gene TRBJ2-3, with TRBD1 matching over 10 bases. In germline, CDR1 is MNHEY, CDR2 SVGAGI. Trimming took 8 bases from V and 1 from J; bases not matched to a gene: 6. CDR3 length: 15 residues. CDR3 DNA sequence: TGTGCCAGCCATATGACAGGGGGCGGCACAGATACGCAGTATTTT. Its translation is CASHMTGGGTDTQYF.

The chain employs TRBV28 and TRBJ2-3, with unresolved D. V gave up 8 bases and J gave up 0 bases, with 9 bases separating them. The CDR3 has 13 residues. Germline loops: CDR1 MDHEN, CDR2 SYDVKM. The CDR3 region is CASATASTDTQYF. Written as DNA, the CDR3 is TGTGCCAGCGCTACCGCCAGCACAGATACGCAGTATTTT.

This clone occurred once. The V and J genes are TRBV2 and TRBJ1-3, with 8 nucleotides matching TRBD1. This CDR3 contains 13 residues. Trimming removed 5 bases from V and 6 bases from J; junction bases left unmatched: 3. CDR1 and CDR2 from the germline V gene are SNHLY and FYNNEI. DNA of the CDR3: TGTGCCAGCAGTAGACAGGGGTCAAACACCATATATTTT. It translates to CASSRQGSNTIYF.

This clone was observed a few times. The CDR3: CASSSQGGGGGYTF. CDR3 in DNA: TGTGCCAGCAGTTCCCAAGGAGGGGGCGGTGGCTACACCTTC. The gene calls are TRBV6-5 and TRBJ1-2; the match to TRBD1 covers 7 bases. The CDR3 extends over 14 amino acids. The germline CDR1 and CDR2 sequences are MNHEY and SVGAGI. Losses at the gene ends were 4 bases for V and 7 bases for J; bases not matched to a gene: 9.

This clone was seen only once. This rearrangement joins TRBV5-4 to TRBJ1-2, with D possibly TRBD1 on 5 matching bases. The CDR3 has 13 amino acids. Germline CDR1 is SGHNT and CDR2 is YYREEE (reference sequence). Trimming removed 0 bases from V and 10 bases from J, with 13 bases in between. CDR3 in amino acids: CASSLDLGVTYTF. In DNA, the CDR3 is TGTGCCAGCAGCTTGGATTTAGGGGTAACCTACACCTTC. Based on the CDR3 plus reference TRBV5-4 and TRBJ1-2, the full variable domain is ETGVTQSPTHLIKTRGQQVTLRCSSQSGHNTVSWYQQALGQGPQFIFQYYREEENGRGNFPPRFSGLQFPNYSSELNVNALELDDSALYLCASSLDLGVTYTFGSGTRLTVV.

The rearrangement links TRBV7-9 to TRBJ2-7; 10 bases align to TRBD1. With 4 bases clipped from V and 5 bases from J, the junction kept 2 bases outside the gene matches. This CDR3 region has 13 residues. Germline V gene sequence: CDR1 SEHNR, CDR2 FQNEAQ (reference sequence). The CDR3 loop is CASSYGTGDEQYF. As DNA, the CDR3 is TGTGCCAGCAGCTACGGGACAGGGGACGAGCAGTACTTC. Using reference TRBV7-9 and TRBJ2-7 for the parts outside the CDR3, the full variable domain is DTGVSQNPRHKITKRGQNVTFRCDPISEHNRLYWYRQTLGQGPEFLTYFQNEAQLEKSRLLSDRFSAERPKGSFSTLEIQRTEQGDSAMYLCASSYGTGDEQYFGPGTRLTVT.

V is TRBV6-1 and J is TRBJ2-5; the D gene is possibly TRBD1 (6 bases). The end of the DNA is better explained by TRBJ2-7, so the J call may be wrong. CDR1 MNHNS and CDR2 SASEGT come from the germline V gene. The CDR3 sequence is 14 residues long. The CDR3 loop is CASRDGQTLYEQYF. The CDR3 bases are TGTGCCAGCAGGGACGGACAGACCCTCTACGAGCAGTACTTC.

V usage is TRBV4-2 and J usage is TRBJ1-2, with unresolved D. The V gene lost 0 bases and the J gene lost 2 bases, with 10 bases spanning the gap. Germline V CDR1 and CDR2: LGHNA, YNFKEQ. The CDR3 length is 15 residues. This chain's CDR3 is CASSQDGGGNYGYTF. The DNA of the CDR3 is TGTGCCAGCAGCCAAGACGGAGGCGGAAACTATGGCTACACCTTC.

V is TRBV9 and J is TRBJ1-3; D possibly corresponds to TRBD1 (6 bases). The CDR3 sequence is 14 residues long. Germline V lookup: CDR1 SGDLS, CDR2 YYNGEE. The V end lost 2 bases, the J end lost 4 bases, and 10 bases lay between the germline ends. The CDR3 reads CASSVSDRGNTIYF. In nucleotides, the CDR3 is TGTGCCAGCAGCGTGAGTGACAGGGGAAACACCATATATTTT.

CDR3 bases: TGTGCCAGCAGTTTCAGACAGGTATATCGGACAGATACGCAGTATTTT. Protein: CASSFRQVYRTDTQYF. V usage is TRBV6-6 and J usage is TRBJ2-3, with D possibly being TRBD1 (6 bases). V was cut by 4 bases and J by 3 bases, with 17 bases left in between. This CDR3 spans 16 amino acids. The germline gives CDR1 MNHNY, CDR2 SVGAGI (reference sequence).

The chain has TRBV6-5 and TRBJ1-4; D not certain. V was pared by 3 bases and J by 8 bases, with 4 bases between. The CDR3 length is 11 residues. Germline-derived CDR1 and CDR2 are MNHEY and SVGAGI. CDR3 in DNA: TGTGCCAGCAGTTATGAGGAAAAACTGTTTTTT. This codes for CASSYEEKLFF.

The chain is built from TRBV28 and TRBJ1-5; D gene ambiguous. This CDR3 is 14 amino acids long. Trimming took 3 bases from V and 7 from J, leaving 13 bases between them. Germline V CDR1 and CDR2: MDHEN, SYDVKM. The CDR3, as DNA: TGTGCCAGCAGTTTTTCACGCCTAGTGCAGCCCCAGCATTTT. Encoded protein: CASSFSRLVQPQHF.

V is TRBV19 and J is TRBJ2-7; possible D gene TRBD1, 5 bases. CDR1 LNHDA and CDR2 SQIVND come from the germline V gene (reference sequence). V was trimmed by 1 base and J by 6 bases, leaving 13 bases between them. The CDR3 length is 14 residues. CDR3 nucleotides: TGTGCCAGTAGTATAGGCAGGGAACGGGTCGAGCAGTACTTC. Its translation: CASSIGRERVEQYF.

The V gene is TRBV10-3, the J gene TRBJ1-1; possibly TRBD1 for D (6 bases). V lost 6 bases, J lost 5 bases, and 19 bases lay in between. The CDR3 is 15 residues long. Germline V gene sequence: CDR1 ENHRY, CDR2 SYGVKD. CDR3 DNA: TGTGCCATCAGCGCACTTGGGACAAGGGAAACTGAAGCTTTCTTT. Its translation: CAISALGTRETEAFF.

The rearrangement links TRBV10-3 to TRBJ2-3; the match to TRBD1 covers 10 bases. The CDR3 consists of 18 residues. V was clipped by 0 bases and J by 4 bases; unmatched bases: 10. Germline V CDR1 and CDR2: ENHRY, SYGVKD. This chain's CDR3 is CAISESQIGTGVSDTQYF. Here the CDR3 DNA reads TGTGCCATCAGTGAGTCGCAAATTGGGACAGGGGTTTCAGATACGCAGTATTTT.

This CDR3 reads CASSLGLAGEEAQYF. The CDR3 DNA follows: TGTGCCAGCAGCTTAGGCCTAGCGGGAGAGGAGGCGCAGTATTTT. The J gene is TRBJ2-3, the V gene TRBV7-9; the match to TRBD2 covers 10 bases. Germline CDR1 is SEHNR and CDR2 is FQNEAQ (reference sequence). J lost 10 bases, V lost 1 base, and 8 bases had no gene match. The CDR3 contains 15 residues.